The 14 T cell receptor beta chains listed next were all sequenced from one sample in a study of cytomegalovirus exposure and HLA in healthy donors. The PCR had 60 Vbeta and 13 Jbeta primers. Method: immunoSEQ multiplex PCR; TCRdb's copy keeps in-frame clones and lacks some. The sample comprises around 120,000 clones, 75% to 90% of which are singletons, and more than 8% rests with the top ten. The sequenced sample was PBMCs. These receptors were taken from a female donor in good health and CMV-seropositive.

The chain links TRBV25-1 to TRBJ1-4, with TRBD1 identical over 11 bases. This CDR3 is built from 18 residues. J lost 9 bases, V lost 3 bases, and 15 bases had no gene match. The germline gives CDR1 MGHDK, CDR2 SYGVNS. CDR3 coding DNA: TGTGCCAGCAGTGACCCGAGGACAGGGGGCACCTTGAGTCAAAAACTGTTTTTT. Its translation is CASSDPRTGGTLSQKLFF.

The chain combines TRBV30 with TRBJ1-6, with D possibly being TRBD1 (5 bases). Germline CDR1 reads GTSNPN; CDR2 reads SVGIG (reference sequence). V shed 4 bases and J shed 5 bases, with 12 bases lying between them. This CDR3 region has 14 residues. CDR3 sequence (DNA): TGTGCCTGGACCAAAGGGGCGGATAATTCACCCCTCCACTTT. The encoded protein is CAWTKGADNSPLHF.

The chain uses TRBV18 and TRBJ1-6; D uncertain. CDR1 and CDR2 from the germline V gene are KGHSH and LQKENI. The CDR3 loop spans 12 amino acids. V lost 3 bases to trimming and J lost 8 bases, with 5 bases between them. The CDR3 DNA is TGTGCCAGCTCACCCGACTATTCACCCCTCCACTTT. Encoded protein: CASSPDYSPLHF.

V is TRBV28 and J is TRBJ2-1, with a possible D match to TRBD1 (6 bases). This CDR3 has 14 amino acids. Germline-derived CDR1 and CDR2 are MDHEN and SYDVKM. The V end was cut by 5 bases, the J end by 6 bases, with 14 bases between. The CDR3 DNA follows: TGTGCCAGCAGTCGGGAATCGGACAGCAATGAGCAGTTCTTC. The encoded protein is CASSRESDSNEQFF.

Only a few counts were recorded for this clone. The rearrangement uses TRBV5-1 and TRBJ1-2, with D perhaps matching TRBD1 (6 bases). Trimming took off 0 bases at V and 2 bases at J, with 8 bases between the two ends. The germline V gene encodes CDR1 SGHRS and CDR2 YFSETQ. CDR3 length equals 14 residues. CDR3 protein: CASSLGQANYGYTF. In DNA, the CDR3 is TGCGCCAGCAGCTTGGGACAGGCAAACTATGGCTACACCTTC.

The chain has TRBV10-3 and TRBJ2-5; D possibly corresponds to TRBD2 (6 bases). The J call may be wrong; the DNA end is better matched by TRBJ2-7. The V gene's germline CDR1 is ENHRY and CDR2 SYGVKD. CDR3 length equals 13 residues. The CDR3 here is CAITGGPPYEQYF. The CDR3 coding sequence is TGTGCCATCACTGGAGGGCCACCCTACGAGCAGTACTTC.

This sequence joins TRBV28 and TRBJ2-1, with D perhaps matching TRBD2 (6 bases). The CDR3 contains 13 residues. From germline, CDR1 is MDHEN and CDR2 SYDVKM. Trimming left V 7 bases short and J 2 bases short, with 9 bases between. The CDR3 nucleotides read TGTGCCAGCACGTCGGGGGCCTACAATGAGCAGTTCTTC. It is translated as CASTSGAYNEQFF.

This chain uses TRBV5-5 with TRBJ1-2; D is undetermined. V was clipped by 0 bases and J by 3 bases, with 9 bases between them. Germline V gene lookup returns CDR1 SGHKS and CDR2 YYEKEE (reference sequence). CDR3 size: 14 residues. This CDR3 is CASSLDGYYYGYTF. The CDR3 DNA reads as TGTGCCAGCAGCTTGGACGGTTATTACTATGGCTACACCTTC.

This rearrangement joins TRBV6-1 to TRBJ2-2; D perhaps matches TRBD1 (5 bases). Trimming removed 1 base at V and 5 bases at J, with 14 bases between. This CDR3 spans 16 amino acids. Germline loops: CDR1 MNHNS, CDR2 SASEGT. CDR3 sequence reads: CASSEVTGSVTGELFF. The CDR3 nucleotides are TGTGCCAGCAGTGAAGTTACAGGATCGGTAACCGGGGAGCTGTTTTTT.

The genes are TRBV7-2 and TRBJ2-7, with D possibly TRBD2 on 6 matching bases. Looked up from germline, CDR1 is SGHTA and CDR2 is FQGNSA. The length of the CDR3 is 15 residues. V was shortened by 3 bases and J by 0 bases, with 12 bases between the two germline ends. The CDR3: CASSLEGRSSYEQYF. The DNA of the CDR3 is TGTGCCAGCAGCTTGGAGGGGAGGAGCTCCTACGAGCAGTACTTC.

The genes are TRBV5-1 and TRBJ2-2; D uncertain. This CDR3 contains 15 residues. V was pared by 0 bases and J by 5 bases, with 11 bases between. CDR1 is SGHRS and CDR2 is YFSETQ in the germline V gene. The CDR3 protein is CASSLDGGFTGELFF. DNA for the CDR3: TGCGCCAGCAGCTTGGACGGCGGCTTTACCGGGGAGCTGTTTTTT.

The rearrangement uses TRBV9 and TRBJ1-2, with 8 bases identical to TRBD1. This CDR3 is built from 15 residues. V trimming: 4 bases; J trimming: 1 base; junction bases outside the gene matches: 6. The germline V gene has CDR1 SGDLS and CDR2 YYNGEE. The CDR3 loop reads CASSSQGAGNYGYTF. In nucleotides, the CDR3 is TGTGCCAGCAGCTCGCAGGGGGCGGGTAACTATGGCTACACCTTC.

About this clone: A read error may produce the germline difference seen at one junction end. Other DNA sequences of this sample code for an identical CDR3. As DNA, the CDR3 is TGTGCCTGGACGAGCGGGGGGCCCGAGCAGTACTTT. This encodes CAWTSGGPEQYF. This chain links TRBV30 with TRBJ2-7, with 9 bases that match TRBD2. The CDR3 loop spans 12 amino acids. From germline, CDR1 is GTSNPN and CDR2 SVGIG (reference sequence). The full variable domain, completed using reference TRBV30 and TRBJ2-7, is SQTIHQWPATLVQPVGSPLSLECTVEGTSNPNLYWYRQAAGRGLQLLFYSVGIGQISSEVPQNLSASRPQDRQFILSSKKLLLSDSGFYLCAWTSGGPEQYFGPGTRLTVT.

V usage is TRBV7-9 and J usage is TRBJ2-1; 7 positions agree with TRBD2. This CDR3 comprises 15 residues. From germline, CDR1 is SEHNR and CDR2 FQNEAQ (reference sequence). V dropped 4 bases and J dropped 6; count of bases not matched to a gene: 9. CDR3 amino acids: CASSSRTRGTNEQFF. The CDR3 DNA reads TGTGCCAGCAGCTCCCGGACGCGGGGGACCAATGAGCAGTTCTTC.